Presented here are 15 T cell receptor beta chains from one specimen sequenced in a study of T cells expressing NK-cell markers. TCRdb re-called the 5' RACE reads; one entry per CDR3 protein, DNA not given. This sample's table has about 550,000 distinct CDR3 sequences. Material for sequencing was blood T cells: a sorted CD56 or NKG2C T cell subset, CD4+ or CD8+ T cells, or bulk PBMC T cells (not recorded which). The receptor source for this set is a man between 18 and 29 years old in good health.

The chain couples TRBV6-2 or TRBV6-3 to TRBJ2-1; TCRdb designates TRBD2, a call that cannot be tested without DNA. Germline-derived CDR1 and CDR2 are MNHEY and SVGEGT. The CDR3 consists of 19 residues. CDR3 protein: CASSQRVPGLAGAANEQFF.

The V call is TRBV5-1, the J call TRBJ2-2. This CDR3 has 15 residues. The germline V gene encodes CDR1 SGHRS and CDR2 YFSETQ. The CDR3 sequence: CASSLFSLANGELFF.

The V gene is TRBV2, the J gene TRBJ2-2; as DNA is missing, the TRBD2 call by TCRdb cannot be tested. The germline gives CDR1 SNHLY, CDR2 FYNNEI. This CDR3 region has 15 residues. CDR3 loop: CASSPAGDPPGELFF.

CDR3 residues: CASSPPRPTNEKLFF. The chain joins TRBV7-2 to TRBJ1-4; TCRdb's D gene call, TRBD1, goes unchecked for lack of DNA. The CDR3 sequence is 15 residues long. Per germline, CDR1 SGHTA and CDR2 FQGNSA.

The V gene is TRBV7-6, the J gene TRBJ1-5; TCRdb names TRBD1, which stays unverified in the absence of DNA. The CDR3 runs 17 residues. Germline V CDR1 and CDR2: SGHVS, FNYEAQ. CDR3 loop: CASSLNPGPVGNQPQHF. Looking up the rest from reference TRBV7-6 and TRBJ1-5 gives the full variable domain: GAGVSQSPRYKVTKRGQDVALRCDPISGHVSLYWYRQALGQGPEFLTYFNYEAQQDKSGLPNDRFSAERPEGSISTLTIQRTEQRDSAMYRCASSLNPGPVGNQPQHFGDGTRLSIL.

This chain links TRBV20-1 with TRBJ2-1; TCRdb names TRBD2, which stays unverified in the absence of DNA. CDR1 DFQATT and CDR2 SNEGSKA come from the germline V gene (reference sequence). This CDR3 comprises 13 residues. The CDR3 reads CSARREGGNEQFF.

The chain has TRBV20-1 and TRBJ2-7; TCRdb calls TRBD1, which cannot be checked without DNA. Germline CDR1 reads DFQATT; CDR2 reads SNEGSKA (reference sequence). The CDR3 length is 14 residues. The CDR3 loop reads CSAPLGTGSYEQYF.

The CDR3 region is CASSLSADTQYF. The chain has TRBV7-2 and TRBJ2-3. Per germline, CDR1 SGHTA and CDR2 FQGNSA. The CDR3 runs to 12 residues. The entire variable domain, with the rest obtained from reference TRBV7-2 and TRBJ2-3, is as follows: GAGVSQSPSNKVTEKGKDVELRCDPISGHTALYWYRQSLGQGLEFLIYFQGNSAPDKSGLPSDRFSAERTGGSVSTLTIQRTQQEDSAVYLCASSLSADTQYFGPGTRLTVL.

The chain combines TRBV11-1 with TRBJ2-6; TCRdb lists TRBD1, though no DNA is available to test this call. Germline V gene data show CDR1 as SGHAT and CDR2 as FQDESV (reference sequence). There are 20 residues in the CDR3. CDR3 residues: CASSLASLQGGRSGANVLTF.

The J gene is TRBJ2-7, the V gene TRBV28; TCRdb designates TRBD1, a call that cannot be tested without DNA. This CDR3 has 15 residues. Germline CDR1 is MDHEN and CDR2 is SYDVKM. Here the CDR3 reads CASRLGRLPGYEQYF.

The chain employs TRBV29-1 and TRBJ1-2; TCRdb's D call, TRBD1, is unchecked because there is no DNA. Germline V CDR1 and CDR2: SQVTM, ANQGSEA. CDR3 length equals 12 residues. This CDR3 is CSVLTGDYGYTF.

This chain links TRBV5-5 with TRBJ2-1; without DNA, the TCRdb call of TRBD2 cannot be checked. Germline V CDR1 and CDR2: SGHKS, YYEKEE (reference sequence). The length of the CDR3 is 17 residues. CDR3: CASSFPNIAGVYNEQFF.

V gene TRBV5-1 combines with J gene TRBJ2-1; as DNA is missing, the TRBD2 call by TCRdb cannot be tested. Germline V lookup: CDR1 SGHRS, CDR2 YFSETQ. CDR3 size: 17 residues. The CDR3 sequence: CASSLAPGGIVGNEQFF.

J is TRBJ2-3 and V is TRBV27. Germline V gene sequence: CDR1 MNHEY, CDR2 SMNVEV (reference sequence). The CDR3 has 13 residues. This chain's CDR3 is CASSIIEEDTQYF.

The chain combines TRBV29-1 with TRBJ1-1; no DNA is available, so the TRBD1 call from TCRdb remains unchecked. Germline V gives CDR1 SQVTM, CDR2 ANQGSEA. The CDR3 covers 11 residues. CDR3 region: CSAQGATEAFF.